A single sample is the source of the 24 T cell receptor beta chains below, sequenced in a study of shared clonotypes between healthy human individuals. Only in-frame clones appear in the TCRdb table, and some are missing; sequencing was by immunoSEQ multiplex PCR. The table lists some 490,000 clones, approximately 82% of them singletons. The material sequenced was PBMCs. The receptors here all came from a woman aged 40 to 55 in good health. Some clones in this sample may be carry-over from other donors' samples.

This chain links TRBV5-1 with TRBJ2-6; the D is unclear. Between the trimmed V and J ends, which lost 3 bases and 2 bases, there was a span of 9 bases. Germline loops: CDR1 SGHRS, CDR2 YFSETQ. The CDR3 extends over 15 amino acids. The DNA for the CDR3 is TGCGCCAGCAGCTGGACGGCTCCTGGGGCCAACGTCCTGACTTTC. It is translated as CASSWTAPGANVLTF.

The V call is TRBV9, the J call TRBJ2-1, with 11 bases that match TRBD2. The CDR3 loop spans 14 amino acids. The V gene end was trimmed by 5 bases and the J gene end by 5 bases; junction bases not matched to a gene: 3. Germline V CDR1 and CDR2: SGDLS, YYNGEE. CDR3 DNA sequence: TGTGCCAGCAGACCGGGACTAGCGGACAATGAGCAGTTCTTC. Its translation is CASRPGLADNEQFF. Supplemented by reference TRBV9 and TRBJ2-1, the full variable domain reads DSGVTQTPKHLITATGQRVTLRCSPRSGDLSVYWYQQSLDQGLQFLIQYYNGEERAKGNILERFSAQQFPDLHSELNLSSLELGDSALYFCASRPGLADNEQFFGPGTRLTVL.

This clone was counted at least ten times. This CDR3 reads CAWSGGQLDNEKLFF. The CDR3 DNA sequence: TGTGCCTGGAGTGGTGGACAGCTTGATAATGAAAAACTGTTTTTT. The chain carries TRBV30 and TRBJ1-4, with D possibly TRBD1 on 6 matching bases. CDR3 length: 15 amino acids. The germline gives CDR1 GTSNPN, CDR2 SVGIG (reference sequence). Trimming took 1 base from V and 4 from J, leaving 13 bases between them.

For the CDR3, the DNA is TGTGCCAGCAGTCGGACAGGGAATAGGTACAATGAGCAGTTCTTC. This sequence encodes CASSRTGNRYNEQFF. V and J are TRBV28 and TRBJ2-1; the match to TRBD1 covers 8 bases. CDR1 is MDHEN and CDR2 is SYDVKM in the germline V gene. V gave up 5 bases and J gave up 4 bases; unmatched junction bases: 7. The CDR3 covers 15 residues.

This rearrangement joins TRBV10-3 to TRBJ2-7; D uncertain. Per the germline V gene, CDR1 is ENHRY and CDR2 is SYGVKD. The CDR3 is 14 residues long. Trimming took 0 bases from V and 4 from J, leaving 10 bases between them. The chain's CDR3 is CAISESGSRYEQYF. The CDR3 DNA sequence: TGTGCCATCAGTGAGTCAGGATCACGGTACGAGCAGTACTTC.

The J gene is TRBJ1-3, the V gene TRBV19, with D perhaps matching TRBD1 (6 bases). The CDR3 covers 14 residues. The germline V gene encodes CDR1 LNHDA and CDR2 SQIVND (reference sequence). Trimming removed 6 bases from V and 2 bases from J, with 11 bases in between. CDR3 coding DNA: TGTGCCAGTAGGACTACAGGGACTGGAAACACCATATATTTT. Its translation: CASRTTGTGNTIYF.

The genes are TRBV6-1 and TRBJ2-5; D might be TRBD1 or TRBD2, each matching 5 bases. TRBJ2-7 matches the DNA end more closely, so the J call is doubtful. Germline V CDR1 and CDR2: MNHNS, SASEGT. CDR3 length equals 13 residues. The CDR3 region is CASSRDHSYEQYF. The CDR3 DNA is TGTGCCAGCAGCCGGGACCACTCCTACGAGCAGTACTTC.

This sequence joins TRBV5-1 and TRBJ2-2, with a tentative D call TRBD1 (7 bases). This CDR3 contains 17 residues. Trimming removed 3 bases at V and 2 bases at J, with 17 bases between. Germline V gene lookup returns CDR1 SGHRS and CDR2 YFSETQ. CDR3 sequence reads: CASSSLGGQPNTGELFF. In DNA, the CDR3 is TGCGCCAGCAGCTCACTGGGGGGACAGCCCAACACCGGGGAGCTGTTTTTT.

This rearrangement joins TRBV7-3 to TRBJ2-2, with a tentative D call TRBD1 (6 bases). Looked up from germline, CDR1 is SGHTA and CDR2 is FQGTGA. V lost 5 bases, J lost 7 bases, and 14 bases lay in between. The CDR3 runs to 14 residues. The CDR3 DNA reads as TGTGCCAGCAGCGCATACAGGGTTGGCGGGGAGCTGTTTTTT. It is translated as CASSAYRVGGELFF.

The rearrangement joins TRBV7-9 to TRBJ1-3, with D maybe TRBD1 (6 bases). This CDR3 is built from 15 residues. Germline-derived CDR1 and CDR2 are SEHNR and FQNEAQ (reference sequence). V shed 5 bases and J shed 0 bases, with 11 bases lying between them. DNA for the CDR3: TGTGCCAGCAGCCGCGGACAGATCTCTGGAAACACCATATATTTT. As protein: CASSRGQISGNTIYF.

V is TRBV28 and J is TRBJ1-4, with unresolved D. The CDR3 is 15 amino acids. V shed 5 bases and J shed 3 bases, with 13 bases lying between them. Germline V gene lookup returns CDR1 MDHEN and CDR2 SYDVKM. The CDR3 nucleotides are TGTGCCAGCAGTCCCGGTTGGGCCCCTAATGAAAAACTGTTTTTT. It encodes CASSPGWAPNEKLFF.

As DNA, the CDR3 is TGTGCCAGCAGCTATTACGAGCAGTACTTC. This gives the protein CASSYYEQYF. V gene TRBV28 combines with J gene TRBJ2-7; D gene ambiguous. V gave up 6 bases and J gave up 4 bases, with 4 bases separating them. Germline V CDR1 and CDR2: MDHEN, SYDVKM. This CDR3 has 10 residues.

This rearrangement joins TRBV18 to TRBJ2-7, with 10 bases matching TRBD2. Trimming removed 1 base from V and 3 bases from J; junction bases left unmatched: 3. The CDR3 is 15 amino acids. The germline CDR1 and CDR2 sequences are KGHSH and LQKENI. CDR3 amino acids: CASSPQREGDYEQYF. The CDR3 coding sequence is TGTGCCAGCTCACCACAGCGGGAGGGGGACTACGAGCAGTACTTC.

The chain carries TRBV7-3 and TRBJ2-7, with 10 nucleotides matching TRBD2. The CDR3 is 16 residues long. V gave up 0 bases and J gave up 3 bases; unmatched junction bases: 5. The germline V gene has CDR1 SGHTA and CDR2 FQGTGA. Here the CDR3 reads CASSLTVASGSYEQYF. CDR3 coding DNA: TGTGCCAGCAGCTTAACCGTGGCTAGCGGGAGCTACGAGCAGTACTTC.

The CDR3 coding sequence is TGTGCCAGCAGTTCCTCCCGGGCGGGAGCGAGCACCGGGGAGCTGTTTTTT. Encoded protein: CASSSSRAGASTGELFF. The chain carries TRBV27 and TRBJ2-2, with TRBD2 matching over 7 bases. The CDR3 runs to 17 residues. The V gene end was trimmed by 4 bases and the J gene end by 4 bases; junction bases not matched to a gene: 12. CDR1 MNHEY and CDR2 SMNVEV come from the germline V gene (reference sequence).

Points on this clone: The sample contains more than one DNA sequence encoding this CDR3. CDR3 sequence: CASSPLSTDTQYF. CDR3 bases: TGTGCCAGCTCACCCCTTAGCACAGATACGCAGTATTTT. The V call is TRBV18, the J call TRBJ2-3; D is uncertain. V was pared by 3 bases and J by 0 bases, with 4 bases between. The CDR3 has 13 amino acids. CDR1 KGHSH and CDR2 LQKENI come from the germline V gene.

The chain combines TRBV6-1 with TRBJ2-3; D gene unclear. The CDR3 has 14 amino acids. V lost 0 bases, J lost 4 bases, and 8 bases lay in between. Germline V gives CDR1 MNHNS, CDR2 SASEGT. The CDR3 region is CASSEAKRSDTQYF. The CDR3 DNA reads as TGTGCCAGCAGTGAAGCAAAGAGGTCAGATACGCAGTATTTT.

This chain uses TRBV29-1 with TRBJ1-2, with D possibly matching TRBD1 (5 bases). CDR1 and CDR2 from the germline V gene are SQVTM and ANQGSEA. The CDR3 spans 13 residues. Trimming took off 1 base at V and 8 bases at J, with 14 bases between the two ends. CDR3 sequence reads: CSVEGGAYQGYTF. CDR3 nucleotides: TGCAGCGTTGAAGGAGGGGCCTATCAAGGCTACACCTTC.

This chain joins TRBV28 and TRBJ2-2, with 7 bases that match TRBD1. The CDR3 consists of 15 residues. V lost 6 bases, J lost 6 bases, and 10 bases stayed unmatched. Germline lookup yields CDR1 MDHEN and CDR2 SYDVKM. CDR3 region: CASSRDSGLPGELFF. The CDR3 region has the DNA TGTGCCAGCAGCCGGGACAGTGGCCTGCCCGGGGAGCTGTTTTTT.

The chain uses TRBV5-1 and TRBJ2-5; 7 bases agree with TRBD2. The CDR3 is made up of 16 amino acids. Germline CDR1 is SGHRS and CDR2 is YFSETQ. V trimming: 0 bases; J trimming: 1 base; junction bases outside the gene matches: 6. CDR3 in amino acids: CASSLDGTTIQETQYF. In nucleotides, the CDR3 is TGCGCCAGCAGCTTGGACGGGACTACGATCCAAGAGACCCAGTACTTC.

The J gene is TRBJ2-2, the V gene TRBV28; D may match TRBD1 or TRBD2 (6 bases each). CDR3 length: 12 amino acids. Germline CDR1 is MDHEN and CDR2 is SYDVKM. The ends were cut back, 7 bases at V and 6 bases at J, with 9 bases in the middle. The CDR3 loop reads CASKEGAGELFF. As DNA, the CDR3 is TGTGCCAGCAAGGAGGGGGCCGGGGAGCTGTTTTTT. Full variable domain (rest looked up from reference TRBV28 and TRBJ2-2): DVKVTQSSRYLVKRTGEKVFLECVQDMDHENMFWYRQDPGLGLRLIYFSYDVKMKEKGDIPEGYSVSREKKERFSLILESASTNQTSMYLCASKEGAGELFFGEGSRLTVL.

The CDR3 is CANYRVLNTEAFF. In nucleotides, the CDR3 is TGCGCCAACTACAGGGTTCTGAACACTGAAGCTTTCTTT. The V call is TRBV23-1, the J call TRBJ1-1, with D possibly matching TRBD1 (6 bases). TRBV23-1 is assigned to the ORF class and has an uncertain function. Trimming pared 10 bases from V and 0 bases from J, leaving 12 bases between. The CDR3 covers 13 residues.

The gene calls are TRBV29-1 and TRBJ2-7; D may correspond to TRBD1 or TRBD2 (5 bases each). The CDR3 sequence is 13 residues long. V shed 7 bases and J shed 2 bases, with 15 bases lying between them. Germline CDR1 reads SQVTM; CDR2 reads ANQGSEA. CDR3 loop: CSARGTAAYEQYF. CDR3 bases: TGCAGCGCCAGAGGGACCGCAGCCTACGAGCAGTACTTC.

This sequence joins TRBV11-3 and TRBJ1-1; the D gene is possibly TRBD1 (5 bases). Deletions cut 5 bases from V and 4 bases from J, with 11 bases between. The CDR3 has 13 residues. Germline loops: CDR1 SGHNT, CDR2 YENEEA. The DNA for the CDR3 is TGTGCCAGCAGCACAAATCAGGGCACTGAAGCTTTCTTT. This codes for CASSTNQGTEAFF.